The following is a TCR beta chain sequence with its context. Antigen unknown. The sample is drawn from a study of T cell repertoires in cytomegalovirus infection. Each CDR3 protein is one row after TCRdb ran MiXCR on the reads. The sample yields around 300,000 distinct CDR3 sequences, 20% to 25% seen once. This clonotype was obtained from a human donor in good health (CMV status not recorded). Some clones in this sample may be carry-over from other donors' samples. Source: cultured PBMCs, taken from culture after CMV antigen stimulation.

CDR3 DNA: TGTGCCAGCAGTGACGGGACAGGGCGTTATGGCTACACCTTC. This gives the protein CASSDGTGRYGYTF. V gene TRBV6-2 or TRBV6-3 combines with J gene TRBJ1-2; 9 nucleotides align to TRBD1. The V segment lost 5 bases and the J segment 5 bases; nucleotides outside the gene matches: 6. Looked up from germline, CDR1 is MNHEY and CDR2 is SVGEGT. The CDR3 contains 14 residues.